The sequence of this T cell receptor (beta chain) was determined in a study of cytotoxic CD8 clonotypes in ibrutinib-treated CLL (dated by TCRdb to the early 2020s). Turning to the overall study: The cohort included roughly 15 treatment-naive and approximately eleven relapsed/refractory patients; about 17 were IGHV unmutated. Partial responses were observed in some 24 patients and complete responses in 2; after a median follow-up of around 68 months, remission was maintained in 15 or so patients and progression was observed in some 12. Response samples were obtained after a median of approximately twelve months of treatment, with a range of roughly 6 to 40 months. On average, each sample had some 250,000 productive templates and tens of thousands of productive rearrangements. Longitudinal samples were available for 26 of the 86 trial participants. Cryopreserved peripheral blood mononuclear cells were obtained before treatment, at response, and at either sustained remission or disease progression. All remission and progressive disease samples were collected while patients were still receiving ibrutinib. Results and caveats for the whole study, not just this receptor: Public clonotypes were rare and either contracted or stayed stable during treatment, and the rise in clonality at ibrutinib response reflected the expansion of private clonotypes. Baseline clonality was found to be higher than that of age-matched healthy donors and was strongly correlated with circulating CD8+ T-cell counts. Clonality increased at ibrutinib response, stayed stable in sustained remission, and fell back toward baseline at progression. Sampling times were not matched between sustained-remission and progressing patients, and lymph node repertoires were not studied.

Worth noting for this clone: What this receptor recognizes is not known. No quality values exist for individual bases; no much larger clone is one base distant.

The goal of deep resolution MiSeq sequencing was a depth between 1 in 1 million and 1 in 200,000 T cells, and coverage averaged 10x per clonotype. The immunoSEQ hsTCRB Kit was used to generate TCR beta libraries. The authors processed their data as follows. Data were analyzed with ImmunoSEQ Data Assistant and ImmunoSEQ Analyzer, with V, D and J genes assigned per IMGT definitions. Clonality, which ranges from 0 to 1, was calculated by subtracting the normalized Shannon entropy of productive rearrangement frequencies from one. Only overrepresented clonotypes making up at least 0.05% of each patient's repertoire were included in the public clonotype analysis. Repertoires from some 13 age-matched healthy donors in immuneACCESS were used as clonality controls. As stored in TCRdb, this immuneACCESS dataset retains in-frame rearrangements with V and J assigned. A fraction of the clones does not appear; measured against another copy, unresolved V genes explain less than half of the discrepancy, and the remainder lacks a known reason. For V, J and clone size, that table is used; D and trimming come from the DNA. This sample has roughly 150,000 clones in its table, and around nine tenths of those were observed once. The ten largest account for 3% to 3.5% of the sample.

V loses 0 bases, J loses 0 bases, and the germline ends lie 8 bases apart. The CDR3 spans 15 residues, from the cysteine through the phenylalanine. Only the CDR3 DNA is retained, 45 bases long and in frame from the first base. CDR1 and CDR2, per the germline V gene, are MNHEY and SVGAGI. This specimen's time point label, interpreted: progressive disease on ibrutinib. Roughly 1.9 micrograms of genomic DNA were extracted from cryopreserved PBMCs for TCR beta library preparation. Longitudinal blood samples from CLL patients receiving ibrutinib monotherapy were subjected to high-throughput TCR beta sequencing. The patients took part in an open-label, single-center phase 2 trial of ibrutinib monotherapy.

Sequencing was performed on PBMCs, taken at disease progression, from a patient treated with ibrutinib. The receptor chain draws on TRBV6-5 and TRBJ1-1; too little of a D gene remains to name it. The sequence was collected from a human donor with chronic lymphocytic leukemia. DNA sequence: TGTGCCAGCAGTTACTCGGGTCAGGTGAACACTGAAGCTTTCTTT. Its protein product is CASSYSGQVNTEAFF.